This TCR beta chain was sequenced during a study of Ad26.COV2.S vaccination and SARS-CoV-2 variants. Background on the study: Intramuscular Ad26.COV2.S doses were given once or twice, 56 days apart. Study results and caveats: Measurement of non-spike TCR breadth gave similar results in vaccine and placebo recipients. There was a possibility that the TCR breadth and depth analyses underestimated total T cell responses.

Treatment noted: some 19 received Ad26.COV2.S at low or high dose, single or two shots; several received placebo; per-sample allocation not given. Collection of the samples took place on day 63 after the first injection of vaccine or placebo. In Boston, an adult donor aged 18-55 years took part. The CDR3 spans 15 residues. Germline V gene lookup returns CDR1 SGHTA and CDR2 FQGNSA. Losses at the gene ends were 2 bases for V and 4 bases for J; bases not matched to a gene: 4. Profiling relied on immunoSEQ multiplex PCR, and the TCRdb table lists in-frame clones only, not all of them. The sample yields about 680,000 clones, 89% seen once. With respect to this clone: Its antigen remains unknown.

The specimen was peripheral blood, collected in a trial of Ad26.COV2.S vaccine versus placebo. The chain links TRBV7-2 to TRBJ2-5; TRBD2 matches at 10 bases. This TCR was sampled from a person between 18 and 60 years old who received the Ad26.COV2.S COVID-19 vaccine or a placebo. The DNA for the CDR3 is TGTGCCAGCAGCTTACCGATAGCGGGGGGAGAGACCCAGTACTTC. Residues: CASSLPIAGGETQYF.